This T cell receptor beta chain is drawn from a study of HIV-infected patients and healthy controls. Overall study: Total CDR3 counts per chain did not differ significantly between patients and controls.

Alpha and beta constant-region primers primed reverse transcription of 400 to 500 ng RNA. Using multiplexing indices, alpha and beta chain libraries were generated apart by chain-specific third strand synthesis. Via MiXCR, TCRdb re-called the 5' RACE reads, giving one row per CDR3 protein. The repertoire has some 9,900 distinct CDR3 sequences, roughly 5% of them found once; the top ten carry more than 12%. All unsorted peripheral T cells were captured because whole blood was used without fractionation. Study-wide findings and caveats: Untreated HIV+ repertoires had roughly threefold fewer distinct CDR3s and lower Shannon diversity than healthy controls. HIV-infected patients and controls differed significantly in mean usage of eight alpha and eight beta V genes. With just sixteen HIV-infected individuals processed, the findings' generality was considered strongly limited.

Relative to its sample, this clonotype is medium-sized. As yet, its antigen is unknown. The sequence came from an adult with HIV infection. The sequences come from blood, collected before antiretroviral therapy.

The CDR3 DNA reads TGCAGTGCTAGCGGGAGGGTGGACACCGGGGAGCTGTTTTTT. Protein: CSASGRVDTGELFF. V usage is TRBV20-1 and J usage is TRBJ2-2, with 8 nucleotides matching TRBD2. The CDR3 consists of 14 residues. V shed 3 bases and J 3 bases; nucleotides not matched to a gene: 3. Germline-derived CDR1 and CDR2 are DFQATT and SNEGSKA (reference sequence).